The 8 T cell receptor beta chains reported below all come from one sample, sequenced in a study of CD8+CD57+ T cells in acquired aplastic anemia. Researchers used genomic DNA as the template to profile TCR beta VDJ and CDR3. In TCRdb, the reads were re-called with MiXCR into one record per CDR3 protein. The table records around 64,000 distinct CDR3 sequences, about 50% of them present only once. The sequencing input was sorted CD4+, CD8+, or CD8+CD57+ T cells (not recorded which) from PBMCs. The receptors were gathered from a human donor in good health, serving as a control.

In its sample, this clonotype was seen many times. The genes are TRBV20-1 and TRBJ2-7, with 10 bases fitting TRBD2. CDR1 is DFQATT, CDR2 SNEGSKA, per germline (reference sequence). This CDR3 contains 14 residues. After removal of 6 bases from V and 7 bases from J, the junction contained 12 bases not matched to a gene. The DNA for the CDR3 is TGCAGTGCGGGAGGTGGTAGCGGGAGGCGTGAGCAGTACTTC. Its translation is CSAGGGSGRREQYF.

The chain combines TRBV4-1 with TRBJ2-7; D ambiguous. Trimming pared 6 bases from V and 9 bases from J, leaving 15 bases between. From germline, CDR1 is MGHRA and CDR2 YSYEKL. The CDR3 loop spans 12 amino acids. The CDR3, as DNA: TGCGCCAGCAGGAATATAACGGGTGGGCAGTACTTC. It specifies CASRNITGGQYF.

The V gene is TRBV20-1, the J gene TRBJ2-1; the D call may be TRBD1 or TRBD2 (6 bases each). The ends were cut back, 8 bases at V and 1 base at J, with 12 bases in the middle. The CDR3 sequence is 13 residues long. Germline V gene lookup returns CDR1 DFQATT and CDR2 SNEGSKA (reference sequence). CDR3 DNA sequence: TGCAGTCAAAAGGGGGGTTCCTACAATGAGCAGTTCTTC. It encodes CSQKGGSYNEQFF.

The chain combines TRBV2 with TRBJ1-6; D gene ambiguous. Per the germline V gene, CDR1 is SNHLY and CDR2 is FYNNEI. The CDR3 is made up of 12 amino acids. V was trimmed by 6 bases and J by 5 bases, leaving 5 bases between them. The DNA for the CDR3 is TGTGCCAGCAGGGGCGATAATTCACCCCTCCACTTT. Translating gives CASRGDNSPLHF.

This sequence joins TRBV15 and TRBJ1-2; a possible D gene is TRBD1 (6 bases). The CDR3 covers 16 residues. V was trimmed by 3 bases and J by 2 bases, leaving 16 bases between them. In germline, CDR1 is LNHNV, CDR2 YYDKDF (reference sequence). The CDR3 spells CATSRHGGAGNYGYTF. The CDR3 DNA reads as TGTGCCACCAGCAGGCACGGGGGCGCGGGAAACTATGGCTACACCTTC.

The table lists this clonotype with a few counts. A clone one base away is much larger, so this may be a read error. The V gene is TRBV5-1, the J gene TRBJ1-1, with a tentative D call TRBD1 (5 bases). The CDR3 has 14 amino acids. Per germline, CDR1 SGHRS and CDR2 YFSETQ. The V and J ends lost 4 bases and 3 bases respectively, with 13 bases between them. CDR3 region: CASSRDGGDTEAFF. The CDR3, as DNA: TGCGCCAGCAGCCGGGACGGGGGGGACACTGAAGCTTTCTTT.

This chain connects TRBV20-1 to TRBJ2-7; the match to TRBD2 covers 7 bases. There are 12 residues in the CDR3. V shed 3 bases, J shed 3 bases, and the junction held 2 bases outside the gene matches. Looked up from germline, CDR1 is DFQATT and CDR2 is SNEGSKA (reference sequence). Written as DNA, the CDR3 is TGCAGTGCTAGTAGGGAGGGCTACGAGCAGTACTTC. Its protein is CSASREGYEQYF.

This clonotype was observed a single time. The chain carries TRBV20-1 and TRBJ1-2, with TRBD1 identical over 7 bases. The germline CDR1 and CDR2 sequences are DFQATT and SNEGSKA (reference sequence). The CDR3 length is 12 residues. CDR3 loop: CSRDSLSYGYTF. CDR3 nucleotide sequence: TGCAGCAGGGACAGTCTATCCTATGGCTACACCTTC.